This record looks at one TCR beta chain sequence and its context. Per the authors' pipeline: The study's classifier, a distant-metastasis tool for papillary thyroid cancer, was built using CDR3 differences across clinicopathological groups. TCRdb re-called the PCR reads through MiXCR. The V and J calls come from TCRdb's annotation, not from the publication. The data show approximately 40,000 clones, 28% seen once. Not a single patient had been given any form of treatment at any point before undergoing thyroid surgery. Germline V gene sequence: CDR1 SGHAT, CDR2 FQNNGV. The CDR3 has 17 amino acids. Losses at the gene ends were 5 bases for V and 0 bases for J; bases not matched to a gene: 7. This sample stems from a study of metastatic and nonmetastatic thyroid tumors. For the study at large: Across blood and tumor or nodule tissue, repertoires from malignant and benign thyroid patients were compared with one another.

The sequencing sample was made of blood. The receptor's source is a male donor with papillary thyroid cancer or a benign thyroid nodule (not recorded which). Some clones in this sample may be carry-over from other donors' samples. V and J are TRBV11-2 and TRBJ2-1, with 10 bases identical to TRBD2. In DNA, the CDR3 is TGTGCCAGCAGCGCAACTAGCGGGACGATCTCCTACAATGAGCAGTTCTTC. It specifies CASSATSGTISYNEQFF.